The clone carrying this T cell receptor beta chain has ten or more counts. The antigen is not known. These data belong to a study of CD8 T cells in ankylosing spondylitis. Study observations and caveats: A number of the motif variants had already been described in reactive arthritis synovial fluid and blood.

Germline V gene data show CDR1 as SQVTM and CDR2 as ANQGSEA. The length of the CDR3 is 14 residues. V was pared by 1 base and J by 7 bases, with 13 bases between. Generation of TCR beta libraries employed quantitative 5'-RACE incorporating molecular barcodes. One entry per CDR3 protein results from TCRdb running MiXCR on the 5' RACE reads. Among 250,000 to 400,000 distinct CDR3 sequences listed, around a tenth were seen once. This sequence was found in a female donor with ankylosing spondylitis or in good health (not recorded which). The V gene is TRBV29-1, the J gene TRBJ1-4, with D possibly being TRBD1 (6 bases). Sequencing was done on a sample of blood, either unsorted or a sorted T cell fraction (not recorded which). CDR3 sequence: CSVEVGGGREKLFF. DNA for the CDR3: TGCAGCGTTGAAGTGGGAGGGGGACGTGAAAAACTGTTTTTT.